This passage covers 28 T cell receptor beta chains from one sample sequenced in a study of blood T cell repertoires in COVID-19. Sequencing used immunoSEQ multiplex PCR; TCRdb keeps in-frame clones, though not all of them. The sample includes 50,000 to 70,000 clones, roughly 88% of them seen just once. The sequenced sample was peripheral blood. These receptor sequences come from a man aged 55-75 years with acute or convalescent COVID-19.

The J gene is TRBJ2-1, the V gene TRBV9; 9 nucleotides match TRBD2. J gave up 9 bases and V 0 bases, and 13 bases lay outside the gene matches. Germline values: CDR1 SGDLS, CDR2 YYNGEE. This CDR3 has 17 residues. CDR3 in DNA: TGTGCCAGCAGCGTAGGGGCGGGAGGGCCTCTTGTTCGTGAGCAGTTCTTC. Protein: CASSVGAGGPLVREQFF.

The chain is built from TRBV5-1 and TRBJ2-5; a possible D gene is TRBD1 (6 bases). V lost 2 bases to trimming and J lost 1 base, with 12 bases between them. Germline V CDR1 and CDR2: SGHRS, YFSETQ. CDR3 length equals 15 residues. The CDR3 region has the DNA TGCGCCAGCAGCTTTCAGGGGAGAATCCAAGAGACCCAGTACTTC. Amino acid sequence: CASSFQGRIQETQYF.

The chain combines TRBV20-1 with TRBJ2-1; weak D call: TRBD2 (5 bases). V lost 5 bases and J lost 6, with 8 bases in between. Germline V gene data show CDR1 as DFQATT and CDR2 as SNEGSKA (reference sequence). The CDR3 is 11 amino acids. CDR3 region: CSAGEGNEQFF. DNA of the CDR3: TGCAGTGCTGGCGAGGGCAATGAGCAGTTCTTC.

The V call is TRBV3-1 (or the pseudogene TRBV3-2), the J call TRBJ2-3; 8 nucleotides agree with TRBD2. The CDR3 length is 15 residues. Unmatched junction bases numbered 2, after V lost 1 base and J lost 2 bases. Germline values: CDR1 LGHDT, CDR2 YNNKEL (reference sequence). CDR3 region: CASSQASGFTDTQYF. The CDR3 coding sequence is TGTGCCAGCAGCCAAGCTAGCGGGTTCACAGATACGCAGTATTTT.

This sequence joins TRBV10-3 and TRBJ2-5, with 7 bases fitting TRBD1. Looked up from germline, CDR1 is ENHRY and CDR2 is SYGVKD. The CDR3 is made up of 13 amino acids. Germline trimming cut 6 bases from V and 5 bases from J; bases unmatched to any gene: 6. CDR3 protein: CAISADRDETQYF. CDR3 sequence (DNA): TGTGCCATCAGCGCCGACAGGGATGAGACCCAGTACTTC.

In DNA, the CDR3 is TGTGCCAGCAAGGGGACAGGGGGGGAAAGGCAGTACTTC. Translating it yields CASKGTGGERQYF. The rearrangement uses TRBV2 and TRBJ2-7; 11 nucleotides agree with TRBD1. V was clipped by 7 bases and J by 9 bases; unmatched bases: 8. Germline CDR1 and CDR2: SNHLY and FYNNEI. The CDR3 runs to 13 residues.

The chain links TRBV7-2 to TRBJ2-3, with 9 bases aligning to TRBD2. Germline CDR1 SGHTA, CDR2 FQGNSA. Trimming at V came to 3 bases and at J to 6 bases, leaving 10 bases not matched to a gene. This CDR3 is 16 amino acids long. CDR3 amino acids: CASSFGPSGAADTQYF. Here the CDR3 DNA reads TGTGCCAGCAGCTTCGGGCCTAGCGGGGCAGCCGATACGCAGTATTTT.

The V call is TRBV10-3, the J call TRBJ2-2; D perhaps matches TRBD1 (5 bases). CDR3 length equals 13 residues. The V end lost 11 bases, the J end lost 0 bases, and 10 bases lay between the germline ends. Germline CDR1 ENHRY, CDR2 SYGVKD. CDR3 in DNA: TGTGCCTGCGGCAGGGCGAACACCGGGGAGCTGTTTTTT. This gives the protein CACGRANTGELFF.

This clone has a single count. V gene TRBV5-1 combines with J gene TRBJ1-1; 11 nucleotides line up with TRBD1. The V gene's germline CDR1 is SGHRS and CDR2 YFSETQ. Losses at the gene ends were 4 bases for V and 4 bases for J; bases not matched to a gene: 9. This CDR3 contains 16 residues. The CDR3 protein is CASSPGTGGSVTEAFF. DNA of the CDR3: TGCGCCAGCAGCCCGGGGACAGGGGGGAGTGTCACTGAAGCTTTCTTT.

The chain carries TRBV4-1 and TRBJ2-1; TRBD1 is a possible D gene (6 bases). The CDR3 sequence is 15 residues long. Germline-derived CDR1 and CDR2 are MGHRA and YSYEKL. Deletions cut 7 bases from V and 5 bases from J, with 18 bases between. CDR3 protein: CASTRRAGADNEQFF. CDR3 in DNA: TGCGCCAGCACCCGTCGGGCAGGGGCGGACAATGAGCAGTTCTTC.

The chain carries TRBV25-1 and TRBJ2-7; TRBD1 might be the D (6 bases). CDR1 MGHDK and CDR2 SYGVNS come from the germline V gene. The CDR3 loop spans 13 amino acids. V was shortened by 6 bases and J by 5 bases, with 14 bases between the two germline ends. This CDR3 is CASRTGTRDEQYF. The DNA of the CDR3 is TGTGCCAGCAGGACCGGGACACGGGACGAGCAGTACTTC.

The V call is TRBV28, the J call TRBJ1-5; the match to TRBD1 covers 9 bases. J gave up 3 bases and V 3 bases, and 6 bases lay outside the gene matches. Germline V gene sequence: CDR1 MDHEN, CDR2 SYDVKM. The CDR3 is 16 residues long. The DNA of the CDR3 is TGTGCCAGCAGTTTCCCGGACAGGGGACCCAATCAGCCCCAGCATTTT. It specifies CASSFPDRGPNQPQHF.

The gene calls are TRBV27 and TRBJ1-2; TRBD1 matches at 8 bases. Germline V gene data show CDR1 as MNHEY and CDR2 as SMNVEV (reference sequence). After removal of 7 bases from V and 3 bases from J, the junction contained 10 bases not matched to a gene. The CDR3 runs 15 residues. The CDR3 DNA is TGTGCCAGCAAGGCACAGGGGGAAATATACTATGGCTACACCTTC. Protein sequence: CASKAQGEIYYGYTF.

J is TRBJ2-2 and V is TRBV19; TRBD2 agrees at 7 bases. The CDR3 has 19 residues. From germline, CDR1 is LNHDA and CDR2 SQIVND (reference sequence). V gave up 2 bases and J gave up 1 base; unmatched junction bases: 13. Here the CDR3 DNA reads TGTGCCAGTAGTATAAGGAGGGCTAGCGGACCGATGAACACCGGGGAGCTGTTTTTT. Translated: CASSIRRASGPMNTGELFF.

The V and J genes are TRBV28 and TRBJ2-7; D is uncertain. V gave up 3 bases and J gave up 6 bases, with 9 bases separating them. CDR3 size: 12 residues. CDR1 is MDHEN, CDR2 SYDVKM, per germline. CDR3 nucleotides: TGTGCCAGCAGTTTCTACACGGGCGAGCAGTACTTC. Translating gives CASSFYTGEQYF.

V and J are TRBV5-1 and TRBJ2-1, with 7 bases fitting TRBD2. This CDR3 has 16 residues. Germline-derived CDR1 and CDR2 are SGHRS and YFSETQ. After removal of 1 base from V and 0 bases from J, the junction contained 4 bases not matched to a gene. Here the CDR3 DNA reads TGCGCCAGCAGCTTGAGCCGCGGGAGCTCCTACAATGAGCAGTTCTTC. Residues: CASSLSRGSSYNEQFF.

The chain joins TRBV24-1 to TRBJ2-7; TRBD2 might be the D (5 bases). The CDR3 has 15 residues. Per the germline V gene, CDR1 is KGHDR and CDR2 is SFDVKD. Trimming removed 4 bases from V and 0 bases from J, with 12 bases in between. In DNA form, the CDR3 reads TGTGCCACCAGTGACGGTGCGGGCCGCTCCTACGAGCAGTACTTC. This sequence encodes CATSDGAGRSYEQYF.

This chain joins TRBV18 and TRBJ2-7; weak D call: TRBD1 (5 bases). Germline V gene data show CDR1 as KGHSH and CDR2 as LQKENI. Trimming pared 3 bases from V and 5 bases from J, leaving 17 bases between. This CDR3 region has 15 residues. CDR3 in DNA: TGTGCCAGCTCACCGTCTATGGGGTCCAGGGACGAGCAGTACTTC. It yields the protein CASSPSMGSRDEQYF.

The chain employs TRBV6-6 and TRBJ1-2; D is perhaps TRBD1 (5 bases). This CDR3 region has 13 residues. V was pared by 6 bases and J by 5 bases, with 13 bases between. CDR1 and CDR2 (germline): MNHNY, SVGAGI (reference sequence). The chain's CDR3 is CASSQGGWYGYTF. The CDR3 DNA reads as TGTGCCAGCAGCCAGGGTGGGTGGTATGGCTACACCTTC.

This clone was counted between two and nine times. This sequence joins TRBV28 and TRBJ2-1, with a tentative D call TRBD2 (7 bases). V gave up 5 bases and J gave up 8 bases, with 13 bases separating them. This CDR3 spans 13 amino acids. Per the germline V gene, CDR1 is MDHEN and CDR2 is SYDVKM. The CDR3 coding sequence is TGTGCCAGCAGTCTTGGGGGGGGCGATGAGCAGTTCTTC. Its protein product is CASSLGGGDEQFF.

The V gene is TRBV24-1, the J gene TRBJ1-4; TRBD1 matches at 9 bases. Per germline, CDR1 KGHDR and CDR2 SFDVKD. This CDR3 contains 15 residues. Losses at the gene ends were 4 bases for V and 6 bases for J; bases not matched to a gene: 5. The CDR3 DNA sequence: TGTGCCACCAGTGACCCACGACAGGGGGATGAAAAACTGTTTTTT. As protein: CATSDPRQGDEKLFF.

The J gene is TRBJ2-3, the V gene TRBV11-2; D is ambiguous. V lost 5 bases and J 1 base, leaving 13 bases between the germline ends. Per the germline V gene, CDR1 is SGHAT and CDR2 is FQNNGV. The CDR3 loop spans 15 amino acids. CDR3 in amino acids: CASSLVSSGTDTQYF. The CDR3 nucleotides read TGTGCCAGCAGCCTGGTGAGTTCTGGCACAGATACGCAGTATTTT. The variable domain in full, completed from reference TRBV11-2 and TRBJ2-3, reads EAGVAQSPRYKIIEKRQSVAFWCNPISGHATLYWYQQILGQGPKLLIQFQNNGVVDDSQLPKDRFSAERLKGVDSTLKIQPAKLEDSAVYLCASSLVSSGTDTQYFGPGTRLTVL.

The sample holds one count of this clone. CDR3 sequence reads: CASSFLQPAGLADPYEQYF. CDR3 in DNA: TGTGCCAGTAGTTTCCTCCAGCCCGCTGGACTAGCGGACCCCTACGAGCAGTACTTC. The chain links TRBV19 to TRBJ2-7, with 10 bases lining up with TRBD2. This CDR3 has 19 residues. Germline CDR1 LNHDA, CDR2 SQIVND (reference sequence). V lost 5 bases and J lost 2; bases outside the gene matches: 18. Supplemented by reference TRBV19 and TRBJ2-7, the full variable domain reads DGGITQSPKYLFRKEGQNVTLSCEQNLNHDAMYWYRQDPGQGLRLIYYSQIVNDFQKGDIAEGYSVSREKKESFPLTVTSAQKNPTAFYLCASSFLQPAGLADPYEQYFGPGTRLTVT.

The table lists this clone with a few counts. V and J are TRBV4-1 and TRBJ2-1; D might be TRBD1 (7 bases). Trimming left V 9 bases short and J 7 bases short, with 10 bases between. CDR1 is MGHRA and CDR2 is YSYEKL in the germline V gene. The CDR3 sequence is 11 residues long. The CDR3 bases are TGCGCCAGTGCAGGGGGGAATGAGCAGTTCTTC. Its translation: CASAGGNEQFF.

This chain joins TRBV5-1 and TRBJ1-1; 8 positions match TRBD1. Looked up from germline, CDR1 is SGHRS and CDR2 is YFSETQ. V was clipped by 4 bases and J by 10 bases; unmatched bases: 9. CDR3 length: 13 amino acids. CDR3 in DNA: TGCGCCAGCAGCCTTCCGGCAGGGGGCTCAGCTTTCTTT. This sequence encodes CASSLPAGGSAFF.

The genes are TRBV29-1 and TRBJ2-1; possible D gene TRBD1, 6 bases. Germline loops: CDR1 SQVTM, CDR2 ANQGSEA. The CDR3 consists of 15 residues. Trimming pared 7 bases from V and 0 bases from J, leaving 16 bases between. As DNA, the CDR3 is TGCAGCGCTCTAAATCCAGGGGACTCCTACAATGAGCAGTTCTTC. Translated, it gives CSALNPGDSYNEQFF.

CDR3 in amino acids: CASSLATGAPRSYEQYF. CDR3 DNA: TGCGCCAGCAGCTTGGCAACAGGGGCACCACGGAGCTACGAGCAGTACTTC. J is TRBJ2-7 and V is TRBV5-1; 7 nucleotides match TRBD1. CDR3 size: 17 residues. Germline CDR1 and CDR2: SGHRS and YFSETQ. Trimming at V came to 0 bases and at J to 3 bases, leaving 12 bases not matched to a gene.

This clone was observed a handful of times. J is TRBJ2-5 and V is TRBV28, with TRBD2 matching over 7 bases. This CDR3 has 15 residues. V trimming: 2 bases; J trimming: 3 bases; junction bases outside the gene matches: 6. Germline V gene sequence: CDR1 MDHEN, CDR2 SYDVKM. The CDR3 nucleotides are TGTGCCAGCAGTTTAATAGCGGGCCTAAAAGAGACCCAGTACTTC. This codes for CASSLIAGLKETQYF.